The source of this T cell receptor (beta chain) is a study of blood T cell repertoires in COVID-19. Study details: The United States, Italy and Spain provided the acute and convalescent COVID-19 samples.

CDR3 length equals 12 residues. V lost 3 bases and J 7 bases, leaving 10 bases between the germline ends. Per germline, CDR1 GTSNPN and CDR2 SVGIG (reference sequence). In the original workflow: Amplified reference gene primers provided the basis for estimating nucleated cell counts. TCRdb's table, derived via immunoSEQ multiplex PCR, lists solely in-frame clones and lacks some. V and J calls and clone size come straight from that table; D and trimming were deduced from the DNA. The repertoire consists of approximately 450,000 clones, with more than 85% occurring once and the leading ten covering about 4.5%.

The TCR originated in a woman in her 30s with acute or convalescent COVID-19. The source material was peripheral blood. The V call is TRBV30, the J call TRBJ2-1, with D possibly matching TRBD2 (6 bases). In nucleotides, the CDR3 is TGTGCCTGGAGCCCCGGGACTAATGAGCAGTTCTTC. The encoded protein is CAWSPGTNEQFF.